This T cell receptor beta chain was captured in a study of cytomegalovirus exposure and HLA in healthy donors. When sampled, the donors appeared nominally healthy, though they likely had unrecorded immune exposures. The CDR3 loop spans 21 amino acids. V trimming: 2 bases; J trimming: 0 bases; junction bases outside the gene matches: 22. Germline V lookup: CDR1 MNHNS, CDR2 SASEGT. PCR amplification relied on 60 Vbeta primers (plus 13 Jbeta primers). Assay: immunoSEQ multiplex PCR; the TCRdb copy retains only in-frame clones and omits some. The sample holds about 110,000 clones, around 64% seen once. The source material was PBMCs. This chain links TRBV6-1 with TRBJ2-7; 7 bases fit TRBD2. The receptor comes from a woman in her thirties in good health and CMV-seronegative. CDR3 protein: CASSEKAISASGTSNSYEQYF. CDR3 sequence (DNA): TGTGCCAGCAGTGAAAAGGCAATTTCGGCTAGCGGAACGTCAAACTCCTACGAGCAGTACTTC.